These T cell receptor beta chains were read from a single sample in a study of blood T cell repertoires in COVID-19. This table comes from immunoSEQ multiplex PCR, and its TCRdb copy is limited to in-frame clones, with some not included. The sample has about 370,000 clones, 80% to 90% seen once. The specimen sequenced was peripheral blood. These receptor sequences come from a woman aged 30 to 39 with COVID-19, enrolled during active disease. CDR3s include the opening cysteine and the closing phenylalanine or tryptophan. D genes are given only for firm matches. Size tells how often a clone was seen (once, few, many) or the class of an expanded clone, and some rows leave it out.

J gene	V gene	D gene	clone size	CDR3 protein	CDR3 DNA
TRBJ1-2	TRBV6-2/TRBV6-3	TRBD1	-	CASSSWGTGRSGYTF	TGTGCCAGCAGTTCTTGGGGGACAGGTCGATCTGGCTACACCTTC
TRBJ1-5	TRBV7-9	-	once	CASSSDRESNQPQHF	TGTGCCAGCAGCTCCGACAGAGAGAGCAATCAGCCCCAGCATTTT
TRBJ1-1	TRBV5-1	TRBD1	-	CASSAPGQDEAFF	TGCGCCAGCAGCGCACCGGGACAGGATGAAGCTTTCTTT
TRBJ2-7	TRBV6-6	-	-	CASSYSRYEQYF	TGTGCCAGCAGTTACTCTAGATACGAGCAGTACTTC
TRBJ2-7	TRBV27	TRBD2	-	CASSPGTSGTYEQYF	TGTGCCAGCAGTCCGGGGACTAGCGGAACCTACGAGCAGTACTTC
TRBJ2-2	TRBV30	TRBD2	-	CAWSVPTSEFNGELFF	TGTGCCTGGAGTGTACCGACTAGCGAATTCAACGGGGAGCTGTTTTTT
TRBJ2-3	TRBV3-1/TRBV3-2	-	once	CASSSGSDTQYF	TGTGCCAGCAGCTCGGGGTCAGATACGCAGTATTTT
TRBJ2-3	TRBV28	TRBD2	-	CASSLYASGSADTQYF	TGTGCCAGCAGTTTATACGCTAGCGGGAGTGCAGATACGCAGTATTTT
TRBJ2-5	TRBV7-3	-	-	CASSQGQTGETQYF	TGTGCCAGCAGCCAGGGACAAACTGGGGAGACCCAGTACTTC
TRBJ2-7	TRBV10-3	-	-	CAISESEGTYEQYF	TGTGCCATCAGTGAGTCGGAGGGTACCTACGAGCAGTACTTC
TRBJ2-1	TRBV7-9	TRBD2	once	CASSLEASGMGYNEQFF	TGTGCCAGCAGCTTAGAGGCTAGCGGCATGGGATACAATGAGCAGTTCTTC
TRBJ2-3	TRBV6-4	-	-	CASSDHSDTQYF	TGTGCCAGCAGTGATCACTCCGATACGCAGTATTTT
TRBJ2-1	TRBV5-4	-	many	CASSLEQGTEQFF	TGTGCCAGCAGCTTGGAGCAGGGGACTGAGCAGTTCTTC
TRBJ1-5	TRBV6-5	-	few	CASSYQQGFNQPQHF	TGTGCCAGCAGTTACCAACAGGGTTTCAATCAGCCCCAGCATTTT
TRBJ2-3	TRBV7-6	-	-	CASSYPSGGSTDTQYF	TGTGCCAGCAGCTACCCAAGCGGAGGTAGCACAGATACGCAGTATTTT
TRBJ2-3	TRBV28	-	-	CASSLRVVLDTQYF	TGTGCCAGCAGTTTACGGGTGGTTTTGGATACGCAGTATTTT
TRBJ2-1	TRBV11-3	-	-	CASSYSGHEQFF	TGTGCCAGCAGCTACAGCGGTCATGAGCAGTTCTTC
TRBJ2-2	TRBV19	-	-	CASKRAASTGELFF	TGTGCCAGTAAGAGGGCAGCTAGCACCGGGGAGCTGTTTTTT
TRBJ1-2	TRBV29-1	TRBD1	-	CSVAGDRVYGYTF	TGCAGCGTTGCTGGGGACAGGGTCTATGGCTACACCTTC
TRBJ2-2	TRBV4-3	-	few	CASSQEGGFTGELFF	TGCGCCAGCAGCCAAGAGGGGGGATTCACCGGGGAGCTGTTTTTT
TRBJ1-1	TRBV6-5	-	-	CASSYSRLENTEAFF	TGTGCCAGCAGTTACTCGAGGCTCGAGAACACTGAAGCTTTCTTT
TRBJ2-5	TRBV18	TRBD1	few	CASSLGQKETQYF	TGTGCCAGCTCACTGGGACAGAAAGAGACCCAGTACTTC
TRBJ1-6	TRBV6-1	-	once	CASSEKREAPLHF	TGTGCCAGCAGTGAAAAAAGGGAGGCACCCCTCCACTTT
TRBJ2-7	TRBV21-1	-	-	CASSLRTSGPYEQYF	TGTGCCAGCAGTTTGCGGACTAGCGGTCCCTACGAGCAGTACTTC
TRBJ2-7	TRBV30	TRBD2	-	CAWNAGLVLEQYF	TGTGCCTGGAATGCAGGACTAGTCCTCGAGCAGTACTTC
TRBJ2-7	TRBV5-6	-	-	CASSPGTGAYEQYF	TGTGCCAGCAGCCCCGGGACGGGGGCCTACGAGCAGTACTTC
TRBJ2-3	TRBV27	TRBD2	-	CASSMTSGSTSDTQYF	TGTGCCAGCAGTATGACTAGCGGGAGTACCTCAGATACGCAGTATTTT
TRBJ2-7	TRBV19	TRBD1	-	CASSVSGRGRLDYEQYF	TGTGCCAGTAGTGTGTCGGGCAGGGGGCGTTTGGACTACGAGCAGTACTTC
TRBJ2-2	TRBV3-1/TRBV3-2	TRBD2	-	CASSPSGRAVTGELFF	TGTGCCAGCAGCCCTAGCGGGAGGGCCGTCACCGGGGAGCTGTTTTTT